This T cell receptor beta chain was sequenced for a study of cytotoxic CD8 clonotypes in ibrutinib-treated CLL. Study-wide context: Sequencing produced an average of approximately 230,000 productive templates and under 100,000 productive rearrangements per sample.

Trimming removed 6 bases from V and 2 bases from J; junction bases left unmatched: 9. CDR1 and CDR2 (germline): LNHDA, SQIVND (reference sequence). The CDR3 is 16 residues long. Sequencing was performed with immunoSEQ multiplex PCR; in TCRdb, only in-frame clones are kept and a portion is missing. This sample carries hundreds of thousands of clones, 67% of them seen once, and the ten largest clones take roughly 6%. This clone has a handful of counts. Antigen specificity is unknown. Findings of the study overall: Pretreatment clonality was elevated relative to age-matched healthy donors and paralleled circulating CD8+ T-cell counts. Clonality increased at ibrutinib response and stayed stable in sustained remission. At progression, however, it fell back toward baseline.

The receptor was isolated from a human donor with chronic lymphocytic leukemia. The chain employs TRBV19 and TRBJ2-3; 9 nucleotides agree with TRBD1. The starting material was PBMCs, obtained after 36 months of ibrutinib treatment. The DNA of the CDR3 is TGTGCCAGTAGCGACTCCGGGACAGGGATCACAGATACGCAGTATTTT. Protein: CASSDSGTGITDTQYF.